The 31 T cell receptor beta chains in this list originate from one sample, sequenced in a study of beta chain features in type 1 diabetes. Overall study results and limits: Moderate but significant shortening of TCRB CDR3s was recorded in all four CD4+ subsets from Type 1 diabetes patients.

Antigens of these TCRs are unknown. Reverse transcription of all isolated RNA meant that expressed TCRB transcripts were sequenced. Some clones are missing from TCRdb's copy, which holds only in-frame ones; the method was immunoSEQ multiplex PCR. The table shows 120,000 to 150,000 clones, with 10% to 15% occurring only once. Sequencing used central memory CD4+ T cells from blood. The receptors come from a man between 18 and 35 years old with type 1 diabetes.

Ten or more counts support this clone. This chain joins TRBV6-5 and TRBJ2-5; 9 bases fit TRBD1. CDR1 and CDR2 from the germline V gene are MNHEY and SVGAGI. V lost 4 bases to trimming and J lost 6 bases; unmatched junction nucleotides: 9. CDR3 length: 15 amino acids. The DNA for the CDR3 is TGTGCCAGCAGTTCGGACAGGGGCGATAAGAAGACCCAGTACTTC. Amino acids: CASSSDRGDKKTQYF.

This chain links TRBV2 with TRBJ2-7, with 8 bases fitting TRBD2. The V segment lost 4 bases and the J segment 1 base; nucleotides outside the gene matches: 6. CDR3 length equals 15 residues. Germline V gene sequence: CDR1 SNHLY, CDR2 FYNNEI. CDR3 nucleotide sequence: TGTGCCAGCAGTGTGCAGGCGGGGGGATCCTACGAGCAGTACTTC. It yields the protein CASSVQAGGSYEQYF.

This clone was counted a few times. The chain employs TRBV7-9 and TRBJ1-5, with D possibly matching TRBD1 (5 bases). Germline V gene sequence: CDR1 SEHNR, CDR2 FQNEAQ (reference sequence). V dropped 8 bases and J dropped 10 bases, with 15 bases sitting between them. CDR3 length equals 12 residues. For the CDR3, the DNA is TGTGCCAGCTCTTCGCAGCAGGGACCCCAGCATTTT. Translation gives CASSSQQGPQHF.

This clone has only a few counts. The chain joins TRBV29-1 to TRBJ1-4, with D possibly being TRBD1 (5 bases). Germline CDR1 is SQVTM and CDR2 is ANQGSEA. CDR3 length: 15 residues. Trimming removed 7 bases at V and 7 bases at J, with 22 bases between. CDR3 in amino acids: CSASARWQGIEKLFF. CDR3 sequence (DNA): TGCAGCGCCTCGGCGAGATGGCAGGGTATTGAAAAACTGTTTTTT. The full variable domain, rest sourced from reference TRBV29-1 and TRBJ1-4, is SAVISQKPSRDICQRGTSLTIQCQVDSQVTMMFWYRQQPGQSLTLIATANQGSEATYESGFVIDKFPISRPNLTFSTLTVSNMSPEDSSIYLCSASARWQGIEKLFFGSGTQLSVL.

V is TRBV28 and J is TRBJ1-1; D is unresolved. Germline CDR1 and CDR2: MDHEN and SYDVKM. The CDR3 length is 12 residues. V lost 6 bases, J lost 11 bases, and 16 bases lay in between. This CDR3 is CASSPAAPVAFF. The CDR3 region has the DNA TGTGCCAGCAGCCCCGCGGCCCCTGTGGCTTTCTTT.

J is TRBJ2-5 and V is TRBV7-9, with 9 bases aligning to TRBD2. Per the germline V gene, CDR1 is SEHNR and CDR2 is FQNEAQ (reference sequence). J gave up 11 bases and V 3 bases, and 10 bases lay outside the gene matches. The CDR3 consists of 14 residues. DNA of the CDR3: TGTGCCAGCAGCTTCACTAGCGGGCCCCAGGAGCAGTACTTC. It yields the protein CASSFTSGPQEQYF. Based on the CDR3 plus reference TRBV7-9 and TRBJ2-5, the full variable domain is DTGVSQNPRHKITKRGQNVTFRCDPISEHNRLYWYRQTLGQGPEFLTYFQNEAQLEKSRLLSDRFSAERPKGSFSTLEIQRTEQGDSAMYLCASSFTSGPQEQYFGPGTRLLVL.

This clone has at least ten counts. A junction end diverges from the germline sequence, so it may reflect a read error. The rearrangement links TRBV4-1 to TRBJ2-5; 13 bases match TRBD2. CDR3 length equals 16 residues. CDR1 and CDR2 from the germline V gene are MGHRA and YSYEKL. The CDR3 nucleotides are TGCGCCAGCAGCCAAGATAATCGGACTAGCGGGGGTCGAAGGCACTTC. It translates to CASSQDNRTSGGRRHF.

The rearrangement links TRBV5-8 to TRBJ2-1; a possible D gene is TRBD2 (6 bases). There are 15 residues in the CDR3. Trimming stripped 2 bases from V and 3 bases from J, with 12 bases between. Germline CDR1 and CDR2: SGHTS and YDEGEE. The CDR3 nucleotides are TGTGCCAGCAGCTTTCGGGGGAGGATCTACAATGAGCAGTTCTTC. It specifies CASSFRGRIYNEQFF.

The V gene is TRBV5-6, the J gene TRBJ1-3; D gene ambiguous. Germline CDR1 reads SGHDT; CDR2 reads YYEEEE. V lost 4 bases, J lost 0 bases, and 8 bases lay in between. This CDR3 spans 14 amino acids. The CDR3 coding sequence is TGTGCCAGCAGCAAACGGGGCTCTGGAAACACCATATATTTT. This translates into CASSKRGSGNTIYF.

The chain uses TRBV30 and TRBJ2-1, with D possibly matching TRBD1 (5 bases). Looked up from germline, CDR1 is GTSNPN and CDR2 is SVGIG (reference sequence). Trimming took 3 bases from V and 7 from J, leaving 13 bases between them. CDR3 length: 13 amino acids. CDR3 DNA: TGTGCCTGGAGGGTACCAGGGTGGAATGAGCAGTTCTTC. Its protein product is CAWRVPGWNEQFF.

As to this clone: Its ends do not fully match the called genes, so a read error is possible. V gene TRBV7-2 combines with J gene TRBJ2-1; D is perhaps TRBD2 (6 bases). There are 12 residues in the CDR3. Looked up from germline, CDR1 is SGHTA and CDR2 is FQGNSA. The CDR3 DNA is TGTGCCAGCAGCGGGGACGACCGCCGGACTATCTTC. Translating gives CASSGDDRRTIF.

This clone was seen a handful of times. The J gene is TRBJ1-2, the V gene TRBV10-3, with no clear D. Germline assignment: CDR1 ENHRY and CDR2 SYGVKD. The CDR3 spans 14 residues. Trimming took 2 bases from V and 4 from J, leaving 11 bases between them. The CDR3: CAISEDDQVYGYTF. The CDR3 coding sequence is TGTGCCATCAGTGAGGACGATCAGGTCTATGGCTACACCTTC.

This clone turned up a few times. This sequence joins TRBV5-1 and TRBJ2-1; 10 bases line up with TRBD1. Germline V gene lookup returns CDR1 SGHRS and CDR2 YFSETQ. The CDR3 runs to 17 residues. V lost 1 base to trimming and J lost 6 bases; unmatched junction nucleotides: 10. In DNA form, the CDR3 reads TGCGCCAGCAGCTTGACCACCGCCGGGACAGGGGCCAATGAGCAGTTCTTC. Translation: CASSLTTAGTGANEQFF. Filled out from reference TRBV5-1 and TRBJ2-1, the complete variable domain reads KAGVTQTPRYLIKTRGQQVTLSCSPISGHRSVSWYQQTPGQGLQFLFEYFSETQRNKGNFPGRFSGRQFSNSRSEMNVSTLELGDSALYLCASSLTTAGTGANEQFFGPGTRLTVL.

This clone has at least ten counts. The gene calls are TRBV23-1 and TRBJ1-5; a possible D gene is TRBD1 (5 bases). TRBV23-1 is an ORF for which the function is uncertain. The CDR3 runs to 14 residues. The germline V and J ends were trimmed by 2 bases and 5 bases, with 10 bases remaining between them. Written as DNA, the CDR3 is TGCGCCAGCAGTCAACCACAGGAGGATCAGCCCCAGCATTTT. Its protein is CASSQPQEDQPQHF.

The chain has TRBV5-1 and TRBJ2-1, with D unresolved. CDR1 and CDR2 (germline): SGHRS, YFSETQ. The V end lost 4 bases, the J end lost 4 bases, and 12 bases lay between the germline ends. The CDR3 loop spans 14 amino acids. The CDR3 DNA sequence: TGCGCCAGCAGCCCGTTACAAGCGTACAATGAGCAGTTCTTC. Protein: CASSPLQAYNEQFF.

This sequence joins TRBV30 and TRBJ1-1; D is perhaps TRBD1 (5 bases). Germline lookup yields CDR1 GTSNPN and CDR2 SVGIG (reference sequence). The CDR3 extends over 12 amino acids. V dropped 3 bases and J dropped 4 bases, with 9 bases sitting between them. The CDR3: CAWRQGSTEAFF. CDR3 in DNA: TGTGCCTGGAGGCAGGGTAGCACTGAAGCTTTCTTT.

This clone came up a few times. The chain combines TRBV6-5 with TRBJ1-5; TRBD1 might be the D (5 bases). The CDR3 spans 15 residues. V was trimmed by 4 bases and J by 1 base, leaving 11 bases between them. Germline V gives CDR1 MNHEY, CDR2 SVGAGI. In nucleotides, the CDR3 is TGTGCCAGCAGTTCACTCGCAGGGAGCAATCAGCCCCAGCATTTT. Amino acid sequence: CASSSLAGSNQPQHF.

The chain links TRBV30 to TRBJ1-2; TRBD1 agrees at 7 bases. The trim removed 8 bases at V and 4 bases at J, leaving 10 bases unmatched. CDR1 and CDR2 (germline): GTSNPN, SVGIG (reference sequence). CDR3 size: 13 residues. CDR3 DNA sequence: TGTGCCATCAGCCGGGACAGACCCTATGGCTACACCTTC. It encodes CAISRDRPYGYTF.

This clone was found a few times. The rearrangement uses TRBV7-2 and TRBJ2-2; D not certain. Germline V CDR1 and CDR2: SGHTA, FQGNSA. CDR3 length: 13 residues. Trimming took 1 base from V and 7 from J, leaving 7 bases between them. Here the CDR3 reads CASSLGPDGELFF. The DNA of the CDR3 is TGTGCCAGCAGCTTAGGCCCCGACGGGGAGCTGTTTTTT.

The CDR3 region is CASSTGGTEAFF. DNA for the CDR3: TGTGCCAGCAGTACAGGGGGCACAGAAGCTTTCTTT. This chain uses TRBV2 with TRBJ1-1; 9 nucleotides match TRBD1. There are 12 residues in the CDR3. The germline gives CDR1 SNHLY, CDR2 FYNNEI. V was pared by 5 bases and J by 8 bases, with 3 bases of the junction left unmatched. Using reference TRBV2 and TRBJ1-1 for the parts outside the CDR3, the full variable domain is EPEVTQTPSHQVTQMGQEVILRCVPISNHLYFYWYRQILGQKVEFLVSFYNNEISEKSEIFDDQFSVERPDGSNFTLKIRSTKLEDSAMYFCASSTGGTEAFFGQGTRLTVV.

This clone was seen only a few times. The chain couples TRBV28 to TRBJ1-2; 8 bases line up with TRBD1. The J segment lost 4 bases and the V segment lost 5 bases, leaving 12 bases of the junction unmatched. The CDR3 has 16 residues. From germline, CDR1 is MDHEN and CDR2 SYDVKM. This chain's CDR3 is CASSRQGWKSSYGYTF. CDR3 sequence (DNA): TGTGCCAGCAGTCGACAGGGGTGGAAATCGAGCTATGGCTACACCTTC.

This clone was seen many times. Other DNA sequences in this sample translate to the same CDR3. The chain couples TRBV4-1 to TRBJ1-6; D gene uncertain. V lost 4 bases, J lost 3 bases, and 7 bases lay in between. This CDR3 spans 14 amino acids. The germline gives CDR1 MGHRA, CDR2 YSYEKL. The CDR3 sequence is CASSPRDYNSPLHF. The CDR3 coding sequence is TGCGCCAGCAGCCCTCGGGACTATAATTCACCCCTCCACTTT.

This rearrangement joins TRBV7-9 to TRBJ1-5; the D is unclear. The length of the CDR3 is 16 residues. V was cut by 5 bases and J by 1 base, with 15 bases left in between. Germline V gene sequence: CDR1 SEHNR, CDR2 FQNEAQ (reference sequence). The CDR3 DNA follows: TGTGCCAGCAGCCGCGGTGGAGCGGACAGCAATCAGCCCCAGCATTTT. This gives the protein CASSRGGADSNQPQHF.

A few counts support this clone. This chain links TRBV6-1 with TRBJ2-2; 10 bases fit TRBD1. The length of the CDR3 is 15 residues. Germline values: CDR1 MNHNS, CDR2 SASEGT. The ends lost 7 bases at V and 5 bases at J; junction bases unmatched: 7. This CDR3 reads CASITWDRGTGELFF. Here the CDR3 DNA reads TGTGCCAGCATTACCTGGGACAGGGGAACCGGGGAGCTGTTTTTT.

The CDR3: CASSLGTVGSPLHF. DNA for the CDR3: TGTGCCAGCAGCTTAGGGACAGTCGGGTCACCCCTCCACTTT. The chain is built from TRBV7-9 and TRBJ1-6, with D possibly TRBD1 on 6 matching bases. V gave up 1 base and J gave up 10 bases, with 11 bases separating them. Germline V lookup: CDR1 SEHNR, CDR2 FQNEAQ (reference sequence). The length of the CDR3 is 14 residues.

This clone has just a few counts. This chain uses TRBV28 with TRBJ2-3; 7 nucleotides line up with TRBD1. Unmatched junction bases numbered 7, after V lost 6 bases and J lost 13 bases. CDR3 length: 11 residues. From germline, CDR1 is MDHEN and CDR2 SYDVKM. CDR3 nucleotide sequence: TGTGCCAGCAGGGTTACAGGGGCGGAGTATTTT. This sequence encodes CASRVTGAEYF. Looking up the rest from reference TRBV28 and TRBJ2-3 gives the full variable domain: DVKVTQSSRYLVKRTGEKVFLECVQDMDHENMFWYRQDPGLGLRLIYFSYDVKMKEKGDIPEGYSVSREKKERFSLILESASTNQTSMYLCASRVTGAEYFGPGTRLTVL.

The chain couples TRBV15 to TRBJ1-1, with D perhaps matching TRBD1 (5 bases). Trimming took off 5 bases at V and 0 bases at J, with 10 bases between the two ends. CDR3 length: 14 amino acids. Germline V gene data show CDR1 as LNHNV and CDR2 as YYDKDF (reference sequence). CDR3 sequence (DNA): TGTGCCACCAGCCTGGACATTATGAACACTGAAGCTTTCTTT. Its translation: CATSLDIMNTEAFF.

This clone was counted a few times. V and J are TRBV2 and TRBJ1-2; 10 nucleotides line up with TRBD1. CDR1 is SNHLY and CDR2 is FYNNEI in the germline V gene. This CDR3 contains 14 residues. V shed 4 bases and J 3 bases; nucleotides not matched to a gene: 2. The CDR3, as DNA: TGTGCCAGCAGTGGAGGGACAGGGGACTATGGCTACACCTTC. Translating it yields CASSGGTGDYGYTF.

The chain combines TRBV5-1 with TRBJ2-1, with D perhaps given as TRBD1 or TRBD2 (6 bases each). Trimming shortened V by 7 bases and J by 5 bases, and 16 bases separated the two germline ends. The CDR3 totals 14 residues. Germline V gives CDR1 SGHRS, CDR2 YFSETQ. The CDR3 DNA reads TGCGCCAGCTGGCCAGGGGAGGATCACAATGAGCAGTTCTTC. It translates to CASWPGEDHNEQFF.

This clone occurred a few times. This rearrangement joins TRBV6-1 to TRBJ1-6; 9 bases are a match to TRBD1. The trim removed 7 bases at V and 7 bases at J, leaving 8 bases unmatched. Per germline, CDR1 MNHNS and CDR2 SASEGT. The CDR3 is 15 amino acids. CDR3 nucleotide sequence: TGTGCCAGCACTCAGGGACAGGGTGGGAATTCACCCCTCCACTTT. Protein: CASTQGQGGNSPLHF.

J is TRBJ2-7 and V is TRBV28; possible D gene TRBD1, 5 bases. This CDR3 has 14 residues. Looked up from germline, CDR1 is MDHEN and CDR2 is SYDVKM. Trimming removed 6 bases from V and 0 bases from J, with 12 bases in between. The CDR3 protein is CASSLPGASYEQYF. The CDR3 DNA reads TGTGCCAGCAGCCTCCCTGGGGCCTCCTACGAGCAGTACTTC.